Listed here are 30 T cell receptor beta chains from one sample, sequenced in a study of early T cells in non-severe SARS-CoV-2 infection (dated by TCRdb to about 2021). Library creation used 5' RACE. Sequenced on a NextSeq 500. In TCRdb, the public reads were trimmed at Q25 with fastp and aligned with MiXCR, with productive beta chains retained. Each entry merges the rows of one CDR3 protein and shows their most common DNA and genes. The sample table contains about 67,000 distinct CDR3 sequences; only one count was recorded for around 10% of them. The ten top clones hold 3% to 4.5% of the sample. Sequenced sample: whole blood. The receptors shown here come from an adult who was a healthcare worker with PCR-confirmed SARS-CoV-2 infection or an uninfected control (not recorded which).

V usage is TRBV2 and J usage is TRBJ2-2; D not resolved. Trimming took off 10 bases at V and 7 bases at J, with 16 bases between the two ends. Germline V gives CDR1 SNHLY, CDR2 FYNNEI. This CDR3 contains 13 residues. The CDR3 loop reads CATKRDLGGELFF. CDR3 DNA sequence: TGTGCCACCAAAAGGGATTTAGGCGGGGAGCTGTTTTTT.

The genes are TRBV29-1 and TRBJ2-3, with 13 bases aligning to TRBD2. The germline CDR1 and CDR2 sequences are SQVTM and ANQGSEA. The CDR3 length is 15 residues. With 3 bases clipped from V and 4 bases from J, the junction kept 4 bases outside the gene matches. The CDR3 nucleotides read TGCAGCGTTGAGGGGACTAGCGGGATGCCAGATACGCAGTATTTT. It encodes CSVEGTSGMPDTQYF.

The rearrangement uses TRBV7-8 and TRBJ2-3; either TRBD1 or TRBD2 may fit D (5 bases each). There are 14 residues in the CDR3. Germline CDR1 SGHVS, CDR2 FQNEAQ. Trimming left V 4 bases short and J 0 bases short, with 8 bases between. The CDR3 DNA sequence: TGTGCCAGCAGCTCATGGGGGAGCACAGATACGCAGTATTTT. Amino acid sequence: CASSSWGSTDTQYF.

This clonotype was seen at least ten times. The V call is TRBV20-1, the J call TRBJ2-3; D possibly matches TRBD1 or TRBD2 (5 bases each). Germline CDR1 is DFQATT and CDR2 is SNEGSKA (reference sequence). V gave up 5 bases and J gave up 4 bases, with 16 bases separating them. This CDR3 contains 14 residues. CDR3 sequence: CSARRDGAPDTQYF. The CDR3 nucleotides are TGCAGTGCTCGCCGGGACGGGGCCCCAGATACGCAGTATTTT.

This clonotype was observed a handful of times. The chain employs TRBV29-1 and TRBJ2-7; TRBD2 is a possible D gene (5 bases). V lost 6 bases and J 3 bases, leaving 18 bases between the germline ends. CDR3 length: 14 amino acids. Germline V gene lookup returns CDR1 SQVTM and CDR2 ANQGSEA. CDR3 in amino acids: CSVLEGWRHYEQYF. The CDR3, as DNA: TGCAGCGTCCTAGAGGGATGGAGACACTACGAGCAGTACTTC.

This clonotype was observed a handful of times. This chain uses TRBV6-1 with TRBJ1-4; D may be TRBD1 (6 bases). V lost 1 base and J lost 0, with 27 bases in between. CDR1 is MNHNS and CDR2 is SASEGT in the germline V gene. The CDR3 has 22 amino acids. CDR3 DNA: TGTGCCAGCAGTGAAGTCACAACCCAGGGGCGAGGAGGGGTTGCAACTAATGAAAAACTGTTTTTT. Translated: CASSEVTTQGRGGVATNEKLFF.

This chain links TRBV20-1 with TRBJ1-2; possible D gene TRBD1, 5 bases. The germline V and J ends were trimmed by 1 base and 8 bases, with 8 bases remaining between them. Germline values: CDR1 DFQATT, CDR2 SNEGSKA (reference sequence). This CDR3 is built from 11 residues. In DNA, the CDR3 is TGCAGTGCTAGAGGTGGGGGAGGCTACACCTTC. It is translated as CSARGGGGYTF.

J is TRBJ1-6 and V is TRBV5-1; possible D gene TRBD1, 5 bases. The CDR3 length is 13 residues. Germline CDR1 SGHRS, CDR2 YFSETQ. Between the trimmed V and J ends, which lost 4 bases and 7 bases, there was a span of 9 bases. In nucleotides, the CDR3 is TGCGCCAGCAGCCTTGGGACCAATTCACCCCTCCACTTT. Amino acids: CASSLGTNSPLHF.

The rearrangement joins TRBV5-1 to TRBJ1-1; no firm D call. Per the germline V gene, CDR1 is SGHRS and CDR2 is YFSETQ. Trimming cost V 3 bases and J 0 bases, with 6 bases left between them. The CDR3 has 13 residues. The CDR3, as DNA: TGCGCCAGCAGCTCGGCGGTGAACACTGAAGCTTTCTTT. It is translated as CASSSAVNTEAFF.

This clonotype occurred many times. This chain links TRBV29-1 with TRBJ1-5; 7 nucleotides agree with TRBD1. V lost 6 bases to trimming and J lost 6 bases; unmatched junction nucleotides: 5. Germline CDR1 and CDR2: SQVTM and ANQGSEA. This CDR3 comprises 12 residues. The CDR3 here is CSVRQGTQPQHF. The CDR3 DNA is TGCAGCGTAAGACAGGGTACTCAGCCCCAGCATTTT.

This chain connects TRBV29-1 to TRBJ2-3, with TRBD2 matching 12 bases. This CDR3 has 14 residues. J lost 3 bases, V lost 8 bases, and 6 bases had no gene match. Germline assignment: CDR1 SQVTM and CDR2 ANQGSEA. The CDR3 spells CSSSGTSGTDTQYF. The DNA of the CDR3 is TGCAGCTCCTCCGGGACTAGCGGGACAGATACGCAGTATTTT.

The chain links TRBV6-1 to TRBJ1-4; D may be TRBD1 (6 bases). Trimming cost V 5 bases and J 4 bases, with 11 bases left between them. The CDR3 consists of 14 residues. Germline lookup yields CDR1 MNHNS and CDR2 SASEGT. The CDR3 coding sequence is TGTGCCAGCAGTCGAGGGGGTGTTAATGAAAAACTGTTTTTT. Encoded protein: CASSRGGVNEKLFF.

This clonotype was seen a few times. The V gene is TRBV19, the J gene TRBJ2-1; D uncertain. CDR3 length equals 12 residues. CDR1 is LNHDA, CDR2 SQIVND, per germline (reference sequence). The V end lost 3 bases, the J end lost 8 bases, and 8 bases lay between the germline ends. The CDR3 protein is CASSIFSDEQFF. CDR3 in DNA: TGTGCCAGTAGTATTTTCAGCGATGAGCAGTTCTTC. The full variable domain, its missing parts supplied by reference TRBV19 and TRBJ2-1, is DGGITQSPKYLFRKEGQNVTLSCEQNLNHDAMYWYRQDPGQGLRLIYYSQIVNDFQKGDIAEGYSVSREKKESFPLTVTSAQKNPTAFYLCASSIFSDEQFFGPGTRLTVL.

The gene calls are TRBV10-3 and TRBJ2-3, with D unclear. V lost 7 bases and J lost 0, with 14 bases in between. CDR3 length: 15 amino acids. The germline V gene encodes CDR1 ENHRY and CDR2 SYGVKD. The CDR3 DNA follows: TGTGCCATCAAAGACTCAAAACCCAGCACAGATACGCAGTATTTT. Its protein is CAIKDSKPSTDTQYF.

This clonotype appeared many times. The chain has TRBV27 and TRBJ1-6; D is unresolved. CDR1 is MNHEY, CDR2 SMNVEV, per germline (reference sequence). CDR3 size: 12 residues. The V and J ends lost 6 bases and 6 bases respectively, with 6 bases between them. DNA for the CDR3: TGTGCCAGCAGACCGATTAATTCACCCCTCCACTTT. It yields the protein CASRPINSPLHF.

This clonotype has ten or more counts. The V call is TRBV4-1, the J call TRBJ1-1, with a weak D call TRBD1 (5 bases). This CDR3 contains 14 residues. Germline CDR1 is MGHRA and CDR2 is YSYEKL. V lost 6 bases, J lost 1 base, and 12 bases lay in between. The CDR3, as DNA: TGCGCCAGCAGAGGGGTTCTGAAGAACACTGAAGCTTTCTTT. Translating gives CASRGVLKNTEAFF.

This clonotype occurred a few times. This chain joins TRBV28 and TRBJ2-7, with unresolved D. V was clipped by 7 bases and J by 0 bases, with 16 bases between them. The germline CDR1 and CDR2 sequences are MDHEN and SYDVKM. The CDR3 is 15 residues long. The CDR3 region has the DNA TGTGCCAGCACTACTGCCGGGCAAAGCTCCTACGAGCAGTACTTC. Protein: CASTTAGQSSYEQYF.

This clonotype was counted at least ten times. The chain recombines TRBV7-3 with TRBJ1-1, with D maybe TRBD1 (5 bases). The V and J ends lost 4 bases and 5 bases respectively, with 20 bases between them. Germline CDR1 reads SGHTA; CDR2 reads FQGTGA. This CDR3 spans 16 amino acids. CDR3 bases: TGTGCCAGCAGCTCGCTCGACGGGGCTAGGGAAACTGAAGCTTTCTTT. This translates into CASSSLDGARETEAFF.

The table lists this clonotype with a few counts. The CDR3 protein is CASSIGFRSHGYGYTF. DNA for the CDR3: TGTGCCAGTAGTATTGGCTTCCGCAGTCATGGGTATGGCTACACCTTC. The chain joins TRBV19 to TRBJ1-2; D is unclear. Germline values: CDR1 LNHDA, CDR2 SQIVND (reference sequence). V was shortened by 3 bases and J by 5 bases, with 19 bases between the two germline ends. CDR3 size: 16 residues.

This clonotype occurred many times. The chain links TRBV7-6 to TRBJ2-1; D is unresolved. CDR1 and CDR2 from the germline V gene are SGHVS and FNYEAQ. This CDR3 has 12 residues. V was trimmed by 5 bases and J by 3 bases, leaving 5 bases between them. The CDR3 is CASSQNYNEQFF. CDR3 coding DNA: TGTGCCAGCAGCCAAAACTACAATGAGCAGTTCTTC.

This clonotype was seen ten or more times. The V call is TRBV27, the J call TRBJ2-3; perhaps D is TRBD1 or TRBD2 (5 bases each). From germline, CDR1 is MNHEY and CDR2 SMNVEV (reference sequence). V gave up 2 bases and J gave up 3 bases, with 15 bases separating them. The CDR3 covers 16 residues. This chain's CDR3 is CASSLVAGTETDTQYF. For the CDR3, the DNA is TGTGCCAGCAGTTTAGTGGCAGGGACGGAGACAGATACGCAGTATTTT.

This clonotype was counted a few times. The V and J genes are TRBV11-2 and TRBJ2-3; D may be TRBD1 (5 bases). The germline CDR1 and CDR2 sequences are SGHAT and FQNNGV. V lost 1 base and J lost 2, with 13 bases in between. The CDR3 has 16 amino acids. CDR3 amino acids: CASSLARQGLTDTQYF. The CDR3 DNA reads TGTGCCAGCAGCTTAGCTCGGCAGGGCCTCACAGATACGCAGTATTTT.

This clonotype was counted at least ten times. The chain joins TRBV30 to TRBJ2-2; 8 positions match TRBD2. Germline-derived CDR1 and CDR2 are GTSNPN and SVGIG (reference sequence). The CDR3 extends over 15 amino acids. Trimming cost V 3 bases and J 5 bases; bases outside gene matches: 8. CDR3 sequence: CAWRAAGGGTGELFF. The CDR3, as DNA: TGTGCCTGGAGAGCAGCGGGCGGGGGGACCGGGGAGCTGTTTTTT. The variable domain in full, completed from reference TRBV30 and TRBJ2-2, reads SQTIHQWPATLVQPVGSPLSLECTVEGTSNPNLYWYRQAAGRGLQLLFYSVGIGQISSEVPQNLSASRPQDRQFILSSKKLLLSDSGFYLCAWRAAGGGTGELFFGEGSRLTVL.

At least ten counts were recorded for this clonotype. The chain uses TRBV2 and TRBJ2-2, with 11 bases that match TRBD2. Per germline, CDR1 SNHLY and CDR2 FYNNEI. Trimming at V came to 1 base and at J to 1 base, leaving 5 bases not matched to a gene. The length of the CDR3 is 18 residues. CDR3 region: CASSEGLAGGWNTGELFF. The CDR3 coding sequence is TGTGCCAGCAGTGAAGGTTTAGCGGGAGGGTGGAACACCGGGGAGCTGTTTTTT.

This clonotype was recorded many times. The chain employs TRBV7-3 and TRBJ2-1; a weak D match, TRBD2 (5 bases). Germline loops: CDR1 SGHTA, CDR2 FQGTGA. The V gene lost 2 bases and the J gene lost 0 bases, with 11 bases spanning the gap. The CDR3 is 16 amino acids. This chain's CDR3 is CASSLGLAGSYNEQFF. The CDR3 nucleotides are TGTGCCAGCAGCTTAGGGCTAGCAGGCTCCTACAATGAGCAGTTCTTC.

This clonotype was counted a few times. V gene TRBV30 combines with J gene TRBJ2-1, with TRBD2 matching 10 bases. The CDR3 covers 15 residues. Germline trimming cut 4 bases from V and 4 bases from J; bases unmatched to any gene: 7. CDR1 GTSNPN and CDR2 SVGIG come from the germline V gene (reference sequence). CDR3: CAWNPGTSDYNEQFF. The CDR3 bases are TGTGCCTGGAACCCCGGGACTAGCGATTACAATGAGCAGTTCTTC. Looking up the rest from reference TRBV30 and TRBJ2-1 gives the full variable domain: SQTIHQWPATLVQPVGSPLSLECTVEGTSNPNLYWYRQAAGRGLQLLFYSVGIGQISSEVPQNLSASRPQDRQFILSSKKLLLSDSGFYLCAWNPGTSDYNEQFFGPGTRLTVL.

At least ten counts were recorded for this clonotype. The V call is TRBV5-6, the J call TRBJ2-3; no reliable D call. From germline, CDR1 is SGHDT and CDR2 YYEEEE. The CDR3 consists of 13 residues. Trimming shortened V by 0 bases and J by 0 bases, and 2 bases separated the two germline ends. The DNA of the CDR3 is TGTGCCAGCAGCTTGGCCAGCACAGATACGCAGTATTTT. It specifies CASSLASTDTQYF.

V usage is TRBV12-3 or TRBV12-4 and J usage is TRBJ2-7; possibly TRBD1 for D (6 bases). The CDR3 length is 11 residues. Trimming shortened V by 6 bases and J by 5 bases, and 8 bases separated the two germline ends. CDR3 in amino acids: CASSQGNEQYF. The DNA of the CDR3 is TGTGCCAGCAGCCAGGGGAACGAGCAGTACTTC.

The chain carries TRBV5-1 and TRBJ1-1; the D is unclear. The CDR3 spans 20 residues. V was trimmed by 0 bases and J by 1 base, leaving 25 bases between them. Germline loops: CDR1 SGHRS, CDR2 YFSETQ. CDR3 DNA: TGCGCCAGCAGCTTGGAGGCCGCAACATCCCCCCGAAAGAGGAACACTGAAGCTTTCTTT. Its protein is CASSLEAATSPRKRNTEAFF.

The table lists this clonotype with many counts. This chain connects TRBV11-2 to TRBJ2-3; 8 positions match TRBD2. The V segment lost 5 bases and the J segment 4 bases; nucleotides outside the gene matches: 17. The CDR3 sequence is 18 residues long. Germline CDR1 is SGHAT and CDR2 is FQNNGV. The CDR3, as DNA: TGTGCCAGCAGCACCCGGGGGCCGACAGCGGGAGCCGCAGATACGCAGTATTTT. It codes for CASSTRGPTAGAADTQYF. Full variable domain (rest looked up from reference TRBV11-2 and TRBJ2-3): EAGVAQSPRYKIIEKRQSVAFWCNPISGHATLYWYQQILGQGPKLLIQFQNNGVVDDSQLPKDRFSAERLKGVDSTLKIQPAKLEDSAVYLCASSTRGPTAGAADTQYFGPGTRLTVL.